This T cell receptor beta chain derives from a study of regulatory T cells in long-lasting Graves disease. The sample holds many counts of this clonotype. What it recognizes is unknown. Study-level results: Persistent disease was associated with favored TRBV28 usage and with favored use of TRBJ1-2 and TRBJ2-5.

HTBI primers from iRepertoire and Arm-PCR of CDR3 regions yielded the TCR beta libraries. TCRdb used MiXCR to reprocess the multiplex PCR reads, holding one entry per CDR3 protein. The sample contains some 440,000 distinct CDR3 sequences, about a fifth of which appear only once. Time point described: persistent/refractory GD, antithyroid drugs over 5 years with positive TRAb. The TCR library was made from RNA that had been extracted from PBMCs in TRIzol. The source of the patients was an endocrinology department in Xi'an, China. The authors drew roughly 8.1 milliliters of peripheral blood into EDTA tubes. Germline V CDR1 and CDR2: SGHAT, FQNNGV. The CDR3 spans 14 residues. V dropped 6 bases and J dropped 8 bases, with 20 bases sitting between them.

The source of this sequence is a female donor with Graves disease. Sequencing was performed on peripheral blood mononuclear cells (PBMCs), taken when the disease was refractory, from a patient treated with antithyroid drugs. The chain carries TRBV11-2 and TRBJ2-7, with a tentative D call TRBD2 (7 bases). CDR3 in DNA: TGTGCCAGCAGTAAAGCGGGACAAGGGGTTCAGCAGTACTTC. It yields the protein CASSKAGQGVQQYF. Complete variable domain (other parts from reference TRBV11-2 and TRBJ2-7): EAGVAQSPRYKIIEKRQSVAFWCNPISGHATLYWYQQILGQGPKLLIQFQNNGVVDDSQLPKDRFSAERLKGVDSTLKIQPAKLEDSAVYLCASSKAGQGVQQYFGPGTRLTVT.